The rows below give T cell receptor beta chains drawn from one sample of a study of blood T cells in healthy people across ages. In TCRdb, the 5' RACE reads were re-called with MiXCR into one record per CDR3 protein. The sample carries about 720,000 distinct CDR3 sequences, approximately 22% recorded once. The sample was blood. These receptors were collected from an older man in good health. Each CDR3 is given with its conserved first and last residue. The order of the fields is J gene, clone size, V gene, D gene, CDR3 DNA, CDR3 protein. A D gene is named only where the DNA matches it firmly. A clone size is listed for some rows: how often the clone was seen (once, few, many), or a class if it is expanded.

j_gene: TRBJ2-7; abundance: -; v_gene: TRBV28; d_gene: TRBD1; CDR3nt: TGTGCCAGCAGTCCGGACAGGGGGTTCTCAGACGAGCAGTACTTC; CDR3aa: CASSPDRGFSDEQYF
j_gene: TRBJ2-3; abundance: -; v_gene: TRBV3-1; d_gene: -; CDR3nt: TGTGCCAGCAGACTGAAGGCCGGTTCCCGTCCAGATACGCAGTATTTT; CDR3aa: CASRLKAGSRPDTQYF
j_gene: TRBJ1-6; abundance: once; v_gene: TRBV14; d_gene: -; CDR3nt: TGTGCCAGCAGTTCAGGCAGAGGGTCCTATAATTCACCCCTCCACTTT; CDR3aa: CASSSGRGSYNSPLHF
j_gene: TRBJ1-2; abundance: few; v_gene: TRBV19; d_gene: -; CDR3nt: TGTGCCAGTAGTATGGGGGTTAACTATGGCTACACCTTC; CDR3aa: CASSMGVNYGYTF
j_gene: TRBJ1-2; abundance: few; v_gene: TRBV12-3/TRBV12-4; d_gene: -; CDR3nt: TGTGCCAGCACCTCCGGGGCAGGGAGATCTAACTATGGCTACACCTTC; CDR3aa: CASTSGAGRSNYGYTF
j_gene: TRBJ2-7; abundance: few; v_gene: TRBV3-1; d_gene: TRBD1; CDR3nt: TGTGCCAGCAGTTCCGGACAGGGGGCAATGCAGTACTTC; CDR3aa: CASSSGQGAMQYF
j_gene: TRBJ2-7; abundance: many; v_gene: TRBV12-3/TRBV12-4; d_gene: TRBD2; CDR3nt: TGTGCCAGCAGTTTGGGCGGGGGAATCTACGAGCAGTACTTC; CDR3aa: CASSLGGGIYEQYF
j_gene: TRBJ1-2; abundance: many; v_gene: TRBV6-5; d_gene: -; CDR3nt: TGTGCCAGCCGGGGGCTGGGAGGCTACACCTTC; CDR3aa: CASRGLGGYTF
j_gene: TRBJ2-3; abundance: -; v_gene: TRBV5-1; d_gene: -; CDR3nt: TGCGCCAGCAGCTTGGGGATCGGGGGAACCACAGATACGCAGTATTTT; CDR3aa: CASSLGIGGTTDTQYF
j_gene: TRBJ2-1; abundance: few; v_gene: TRBV6-2/TRBV6-3; d_gene: TRBD2; CDR3nt: TGTGCCAGCAGTTCCGGGACTAGCGGGAGGATATACAATGAGCAGTTCTTC; CDR3aa: CASSSGTSGRIYNEQFF
j_gene: TRBJ1-6; abundance: few; v_gene: TRBV25-1; d_gene: -; CDR3nt: TGTGCCAGCACCGACACAGGGAGGTATTCACCCCTCCACTTT; CDR3aa: CASTDTGRYSPLHF
j_gene: TRBJ1-2; abundance: many; v_gene: TRBV6-5; d_gene: -; CDR3nt: TGTGCCAGCAGCGAAACAGGGTTGGGGGGCTACACCTTC; CDR3aa: CASSETGLGGYTF
j_gene: TRBJ1-4; abundance: -; v_gene: TRBV12-3/TRBV12-4; d_gene: TRBD1; CDR3nt: TGTGCCAGCAGTTTCATAGGACAGGGGACTAATGAAAAACTGTTTTTT; CDR3aa: CASSFIGQGTNEKLFF
j_gene: TRBJ2-7; abundance: -; v_gene: TRBV20-1; d_gene: TRBD2; CDR3nt: TGCAGTGCTCAGCGGGGGTTTTCCTACGAGCAGTACTTC; CDR3aa: CSAQRGFSYEQYF
j_gene: TRBJ2-7; abundance: few; v_gene: TRBV6-6; d_gene: -; CDR3nt: TGTGCCAGCAGTTACACTAGAGGTCCCTACGAGCAGTACTTC; CDR3aa: CASSYTRGPYEQYF
j_gene: TRBJ2-1; abundance: few; v_gene: TRBV19; d_gene: -; CDR3nt: TGTGCCAGTAGTATAGCTGGTGAGCAGTTCTTC; CDR3aa: CASSIAGEQFF
j_gene: TRBJ2-1; abundance: few; v_gene: TRBV29-1; d_gene: -; CDR3nt: TGCAGCGTCAGGGTCAACTCCTACAATGAGCAGTTCTTC; CDR3aa: CSVRVNSYNEQFF
j_gene: TRBJ2-5; abundance: -; v_gene: TRBV5-6; d_gene: -; CDR3nt: TGTGCCAGCATCTTTCCCCGGAGGCCTTTCCAAGAGACCCAGTACTTC; CDR3aa: CASIFPRRPFQETQYF
j_gene: TRBJ2-1; abundance: many; v_gene: TRBV7-7; d_gene: TRBD1; CDR3nt: TGTGCCAGCAGCCCCAACACCGGGACAGGAGCCTACAATGAGCAGTTCTTC; CDR3aa: CASSPNTGTGAYNEQFF
j_gene: TRBJ1-1; abundance: -; v_gene: TRBV12-3/TRBV12-4; d_gene: -; CDR3nt: TGTGCCAGCAGCTATTTGGAGAACACTGAAGCTTTCTTT; CDR3aa: CASSYLENTEAFF
j_gene: TRBJ2-1; abundance: few; v_gene: TRBV7-9; d_gene: -; CDR3nt: TGTGCCAGCAGCCCAGCAAGGCAGGGGTTCAATGAGCAGTTCTTC; CDR3aa: CASSPARQGFNEQFF
j_gene: TRBJ2-2; abundance: many; v_gene: TRBV12-3/TRBV12-4; d_gene: TRBD2; CDR3nt: TGTGCCAGCAGTCCCGCGGGGGGGCGAAACACCGGGGAGCTGTTTTTT; CDR3aa: CASSPAGGRNTGELFF
j_gene: TRBJ1-2; abundance: few; v_gene: TRBV6-5; d_gene: -; CDR3nt: TGTGCCAGCACTTTACGGTGGGGTGACTATGGCTACACCTTC; CDR3aa: CASTLRWGDYGYTF
j_gene: TRBJ1-2; abundance: few; v_gene: TRBV6-4; d_gene: TRBD1; CDR3nt: TGTGCCAGCTTAGTCTCGGACAGGGTCAACTATGGCTACACCTTC; CDR3aa: CASLVSDRVNYGYTF
j_gene: TRBJ2-1; abundance: -; v_gene: TRBV12-3/TRBV12-4; d_gene: TRBD2; CDR3nt: TGTGCCAGCAGGCCGGGACTAGCCCGAGAAGAGCAGTTCTTC; CDR3aa: CASRPGLAREEQFF
j_gene: TRBJ1-3; abundance: -; v_gene: TRBV7-9; d_gene: TRBD1; CDR3nt: TGTGCCAGCAGCGCAACAGGGGTCTCTGGAAACACCATATATTTT; CDR3aa: CASSATGVSGNTIYF
j_gene: TRBJ2-5; abundance: many; v_gene: TRBV29-1; d_gene: -; CDR3nt: TGCAGCGTTGTAGAGCAAGAGACCCAGTACTTC; CDR3aa: CSVVEQETQYF
j_gene: TRBJ1-1; abundance: -; v_gene: TRBV6-6; d_gene: -; CDR3nt: TGTGCCAGCAGTTATTTTGACGGGTCTGAAGCTTTCTTT; CDR3aa: CASSYFDGSEAFF
j_gene: TRBJ2-1; abundance: -; v_gene: TRBV20-1; d_gene: -; CDR3nt: TGCAGTGCTAGAGATCGACGGGGAGCCTACAATGAGCAGTTCTTC; CDR3aa: CSARDRRGAYNEQFF
j_gene: TRBJ1-1; abundance: -; v_gene: TRBV6-1; d_gene: -; CDR3nt: TGTGCCAGCACCCAATTGCTGGGGGGGACTGAAGCTTTCTTT; CDR3aa: CASTQLLGGTEAFF
j_gene: TRBJ1-5; abundance: -; v_gene: TRBV19; d_gene: -; CDR3nt: TGTGCCAGTAGTATAGGGGGACGTCAGCCCCAGCATTTT; CDR3aa: CASSIGGRQPQHF
j_gene: TRBJ1-2; abundance: -; v_gene: TRBV29-1; d_gene: -; CDR3nt: TGCAGCGCTGAGGCAGGGTATGGCTACACCTTC; CDR3aa: CSAEAGYGYTF
j_gene: TRBJ2-4; abundance: -; v_gene: TRBV6-2/TRBV6-3; d_gene: -; CDR3nt: TGTGCCAGCAGTTCCGTGGGAGCCAAAAACATTCAGTACTTC; CDR3aa: CASSSVGAKNIQYF
j_gene: TRBJ2-6; abundance: -; v_gene: TRBV12-3/TRBV12-4; d_gene: -; CDR3nt: TGTGCCAGCAGTTTGATCCTCGGAGGGGCCAACGTCCTGACTTTC; CDR3aa: CASSLILGGANVLTF
j_gene: TRBJ2-7; abundance: few; v_gene: TRBV27; d_gene: TRBD1; CDR3nt: TGTGCCAGCAGTTTGATACAGGGGTACGAGCAGTACTTC; CDR3aa: CASSLIQGYEQYF
j_gene: TRBJ2-1; abundance: -; v_gene: TRBV7-9; d_gene: TRBD1; CDR3nt: TGTGCCAGCAGCTCCGGGGACAGCTACAATGAGCAGTTCTTC; CDR3aa: CASSSGDSYNEQFF
j_gene: TRBJ1-1; abundance: few; v_gene: TRBV5-6; d_gene: -; CDR3nt: TGTGCCAGCAGGATCACAGGGAACCTTGAAGCTTTCTTT; CDR3aa: CASRITGNLEAFF
j_gene: TRBJ2-5; abundance: few; v_gene: TRBV29-1; d_gene: -; CDR3nt: TGCAGCGTTGTCCCCACGGGGGCACTAGAGACCCAGTACTTC; CDR3aa: CSVVPTGALETQYF
j_gene: TRBJ2-7; abundance: -; v_gene: TRBV29-1; d_gene: -; CDR3nt: TGCAGCGTCTGCACGGGGGCGAGCTCCTACGAGCAGTACTTC; CDR3aa: CSVCTGASSYEQYF
j_gene: TRBJ2-1; abundance: -; v_gene: TRBV18; d_gene: -; CDR3nt: TGTGCCAGCTCACCCTCATTGGACCGGAATGAGCAGTTCTTC; CDR3aa: CASSPSLDRNEQFF
j_gene: TRBJ2-3; abundance: -; v_gene: TRBV29-1; d_gene: -; CDR3nt: TGCAGCGAATCTTACTCGTACACAGATACGCAGTATTTT; CDR3aa: CSESYSYTDTQYF